The clone carrying this T cell receptor beta chain turned up a few times. CD45RO-negative, CCR7-selected cells formed the naive CD8 fraction, which excluded terminally differentiated effector memory CD45RA+ cells. Original data processing: ImmunoSEQ supplied junction-only sequences lacking quality scores, so filtering was different. Clones were sequenced by immunoSEQ multiplex PCR, and TCRdb holds only the in-frame ones, with some missing. V, J and clone size are those of that table, while D and trimming were read from the DNA. The sample consists of millions of clones, around 93% of them appearing once. This sample was included in a study of shared clonotypes between healthy human individuals. The germline CDR1 and CDR2 sequences are SQVTM and ANQGSEA. Deletions cut 5 bases from V and 2 bases from J, with 7 bases between. This CDR3 is 12 amino acids long.

Material for sequencing was naive CD8+ T cells from PBMCs. This chain uses TRBV29-1 with TRBJ1-5; D is unresolved. This sequence was found in a man between 18 and 29 years old in good health. Some clones in this sample may be carry-over from other donors' samples. CDR3 protein: CSVRFGNQPQHF. Written as DNA, the CDR3 is TGCAGCGTTCGTTTCGGCAATCAGCCCCAGCATTTT.